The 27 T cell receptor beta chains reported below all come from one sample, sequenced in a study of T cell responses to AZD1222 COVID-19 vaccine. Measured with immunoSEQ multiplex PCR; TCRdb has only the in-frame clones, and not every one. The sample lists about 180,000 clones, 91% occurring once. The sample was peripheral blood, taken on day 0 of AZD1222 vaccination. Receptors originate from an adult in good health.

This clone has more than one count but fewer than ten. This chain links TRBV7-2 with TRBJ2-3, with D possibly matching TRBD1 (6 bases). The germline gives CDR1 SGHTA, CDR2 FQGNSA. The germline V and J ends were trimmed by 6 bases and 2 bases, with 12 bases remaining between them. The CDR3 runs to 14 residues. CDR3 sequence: CASSFTGTTDTQYF. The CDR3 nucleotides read TGTGCCAGCAGTTTTACAGGGACCACAGATACGCAGTATTTT.

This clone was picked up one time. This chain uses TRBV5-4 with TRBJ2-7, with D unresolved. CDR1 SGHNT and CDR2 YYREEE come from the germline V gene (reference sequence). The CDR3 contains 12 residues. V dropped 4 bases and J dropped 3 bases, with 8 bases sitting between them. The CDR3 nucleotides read TGTGCCAGCAGCGGTCCCGGCTACGAGCAGTACTTC. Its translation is CASSGPGYEQYF. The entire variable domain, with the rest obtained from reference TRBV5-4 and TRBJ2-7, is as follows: ETGVTQSPTHLIKTRGQQVTLRCSSQSGHNTVSWYQQALGQGPQFIFQYYREEENGRGNFPPRFSGLQFPNYSSELNVNALELDDSALYLCASSGPGYEQYFGPGTRLTVT.

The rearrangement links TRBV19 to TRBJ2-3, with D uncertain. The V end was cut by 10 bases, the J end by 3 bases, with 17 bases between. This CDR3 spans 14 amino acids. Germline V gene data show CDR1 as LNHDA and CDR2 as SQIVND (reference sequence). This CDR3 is CATQPGWDTDTQYF. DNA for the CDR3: TGTGCCACCCAACCGGGCTGGGATACAGATACGCAGTATTTT.

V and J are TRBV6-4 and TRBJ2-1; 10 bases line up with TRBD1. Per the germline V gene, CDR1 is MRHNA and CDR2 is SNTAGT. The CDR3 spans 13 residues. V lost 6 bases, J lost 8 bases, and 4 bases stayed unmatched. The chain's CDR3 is CASSRDRGDEQFF. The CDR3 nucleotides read TGTGCCAGCAGCCGGGACAGGGGAGATGAGCAGTTCTTC.

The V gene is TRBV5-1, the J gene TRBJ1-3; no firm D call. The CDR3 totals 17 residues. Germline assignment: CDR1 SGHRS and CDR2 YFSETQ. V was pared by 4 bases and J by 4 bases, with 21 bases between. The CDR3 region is CASSPLPVGIGGNTIYF. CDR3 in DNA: TGCGCCAGCAGCCCTTTGCCAGTAGGGATCGGCGGAAACACCATATATTTT.

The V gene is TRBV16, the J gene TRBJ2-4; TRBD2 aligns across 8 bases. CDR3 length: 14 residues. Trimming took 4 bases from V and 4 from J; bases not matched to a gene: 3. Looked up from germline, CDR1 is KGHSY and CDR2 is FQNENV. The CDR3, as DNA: TGTGCCAGCAGCCTTGGGACTAGTAAAAACATTCAGTACTTC. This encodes CASSLGTSKNIQYF.

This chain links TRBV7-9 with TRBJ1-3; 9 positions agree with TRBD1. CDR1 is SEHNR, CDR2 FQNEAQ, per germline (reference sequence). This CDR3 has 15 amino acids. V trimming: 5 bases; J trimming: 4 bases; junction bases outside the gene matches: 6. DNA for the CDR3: TGTGCCAGCAGCGCAACTGGGACAGGGGGAAACACCATATATTTT. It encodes CASSATGTGGNTIYF.

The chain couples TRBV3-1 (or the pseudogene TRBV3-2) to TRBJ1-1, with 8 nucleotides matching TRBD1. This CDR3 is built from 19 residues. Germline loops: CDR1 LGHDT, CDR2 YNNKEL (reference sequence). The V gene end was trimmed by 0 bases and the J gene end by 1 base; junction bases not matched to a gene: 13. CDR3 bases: TGTGCCAGCAGCCAAGATCGGGCCCGACAGGGGATTCAGAACACTGAAGCTTTCTTT. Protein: CASSQDRARQGIQNTEAFF.

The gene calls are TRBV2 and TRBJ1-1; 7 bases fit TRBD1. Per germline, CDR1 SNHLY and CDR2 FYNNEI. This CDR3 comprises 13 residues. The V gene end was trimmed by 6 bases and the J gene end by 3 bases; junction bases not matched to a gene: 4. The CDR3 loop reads CASSGDRDTEAFF. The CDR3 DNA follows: TGTGCCAGCAGCGGGGACAGAGACACTGAAGCTTTCTTT. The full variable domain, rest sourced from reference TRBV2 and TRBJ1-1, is EPEVTQTPSHQVTQMGQEVILRCVPISNHLYFYWYRQILGQKVEFLVSFYNNEISEKSEIFDDQFSVERPDGSNFTLKIRSTKLEDSAMYFCASSGDRDTEAFFGQGTRLTVV.

The chain's CDR3 is CASSYHTGGETQYF. The CDR3 DNA reads TGTGCCAGCAGTTACCACACAGGGGGAGAGACCCAGTACTTC. The genes are TRBV6-5 and TRBJ2-5; 8 nucleotides line up with TRBD1. This CDR3 comprises 14 residues. Per the germline V gene, CDR1 is MNHEY and CDR2 is SVGAGI. After removal of 2 bases from V and 4 bases from J, the junction contained 3 bases not matched to a gene.

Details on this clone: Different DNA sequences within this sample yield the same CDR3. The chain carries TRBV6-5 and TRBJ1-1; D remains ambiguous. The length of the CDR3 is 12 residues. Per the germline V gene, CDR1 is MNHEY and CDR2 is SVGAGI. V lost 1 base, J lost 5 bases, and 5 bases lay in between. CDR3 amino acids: CASSYLGTEAFF. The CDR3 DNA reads TGTGCCAGCAGTTACTTAGGGACTGAAGCTTTCTTT.

CDR3 sequence reads: CASSLAGGSTDTQYF. CDR3 sequence (DNA): TGTGCCAGCAGCTTGGCAGGGGGTAGCACAGATACGCAGTATTTT. This chain uses TRBV5-4 with TRBJ2-3; 7 nucleotides line up with TRBD1. The CDR3 is made up of 15 amino acids. Per the germline V gene, CDR1 is SGHNT and CDR2 is YYREEE (reference sequence). J gave up 0 bases and V 0 bases, and 1 base lay outside the gene matches.

The CDR3 nucleotides read TGTGCCTGGAGTGTCATGGGGGAAAAACTGTTTTTT. Its translation: CAWSVMGEKLFF. J is TRBJ1-4 and V is TRBV30; D gene unclear. The germline CDR1 and CDR2 sequences are GTSNPN and SVGIG (reference sequence). V gave up 0 bases and J gave up 8 bases, with 7 bases separating them. The CDR3 consists of 12 residues. Combining the CDR3 with reference TRBV30 and TRBJ1-4 gives the whole variable domain SQTIHQWPATLVQPVGSPLSLECTVEGTSNPNLYWYRQAAGRGLQLLFYSVGIGQISSEVPQNLSASRPQDRQFILSSKKLLLSDSGFYLCAWSVMGEKLFFGSGTQLSVL.

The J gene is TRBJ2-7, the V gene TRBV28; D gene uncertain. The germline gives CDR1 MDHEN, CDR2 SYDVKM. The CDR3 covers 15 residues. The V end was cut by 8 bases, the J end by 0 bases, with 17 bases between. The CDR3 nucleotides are TGTGCCAGCCGCGGTCCGTTCGCAAGCTCCTACGAGCAGTACTTC. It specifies CASRGPFASSYEQYF.

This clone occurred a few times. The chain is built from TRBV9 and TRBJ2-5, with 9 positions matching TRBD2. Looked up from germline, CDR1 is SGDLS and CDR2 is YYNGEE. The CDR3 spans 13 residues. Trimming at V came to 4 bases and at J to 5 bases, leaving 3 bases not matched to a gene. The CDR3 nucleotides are TGTGCCAGCAGCTTAAGCGGGAGGGAGACCCAGTACTTC. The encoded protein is CASSLSGRETQYF.

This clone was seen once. The CDR3 coding sequence is TGTGCCAGCAGCCCGAACTCGGGACGGCGTCGTGGCTACACCTTC. Its translation: CASSPNSGRRRGYTF. This chain links TRBV12-1 with TRBJ1-2. TRBV12-1 is labeled a pseudogene. This CDR3 spans 15 amino acids.

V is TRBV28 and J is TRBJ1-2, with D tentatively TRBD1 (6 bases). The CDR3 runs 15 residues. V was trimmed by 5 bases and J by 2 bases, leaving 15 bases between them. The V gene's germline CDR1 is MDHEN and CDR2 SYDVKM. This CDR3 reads CASSPPGVPNYGYTF. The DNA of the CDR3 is TGTGCCAGCAGTCCGCCAGGGGTCCCCAACTATGGCTACACCTTC.

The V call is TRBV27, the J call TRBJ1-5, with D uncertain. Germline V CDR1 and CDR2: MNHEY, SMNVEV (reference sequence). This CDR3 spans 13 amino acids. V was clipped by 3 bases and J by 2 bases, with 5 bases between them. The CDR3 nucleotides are TGTGCCAGCAGTTTTTCGCGCAATCAGCCCCAGCATTTT. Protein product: CASSFSRNQPQHF.

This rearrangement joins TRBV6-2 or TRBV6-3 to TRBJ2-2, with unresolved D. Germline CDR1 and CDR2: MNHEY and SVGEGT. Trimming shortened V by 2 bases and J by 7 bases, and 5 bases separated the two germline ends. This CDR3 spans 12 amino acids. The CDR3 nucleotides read TGTGCCAGCAGTTACGGGTTCGGGGAGCTGTTTTTT. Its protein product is CASSYGFGELFF.

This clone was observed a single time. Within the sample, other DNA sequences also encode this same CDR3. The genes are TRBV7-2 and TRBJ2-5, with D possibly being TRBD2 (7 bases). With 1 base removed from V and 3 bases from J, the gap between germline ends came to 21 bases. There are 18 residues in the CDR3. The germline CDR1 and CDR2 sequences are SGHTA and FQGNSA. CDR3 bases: TGTGCCAGCAGCTTAGGCCCTAGGGGGGGGCTGAGGGAAGAGACCCAGTACTTC. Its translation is CASSLGPRGGLREETQYF.

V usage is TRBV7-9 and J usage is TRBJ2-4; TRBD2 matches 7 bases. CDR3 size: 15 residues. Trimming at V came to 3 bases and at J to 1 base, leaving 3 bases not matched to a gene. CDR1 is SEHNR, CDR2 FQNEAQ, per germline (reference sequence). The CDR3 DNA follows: TGTGCCAGCAGCTTCTCGGGAGGTGCCAAAAACATTCAGTACTTC. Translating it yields CASSFSGGAKNIQYF.

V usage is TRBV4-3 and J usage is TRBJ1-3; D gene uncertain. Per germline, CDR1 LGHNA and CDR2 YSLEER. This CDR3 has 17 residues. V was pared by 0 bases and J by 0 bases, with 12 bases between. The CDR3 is CASSQDRLKNSGNTIYF. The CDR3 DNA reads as TGCGCCAGCAGCCAAGATAGGCTGAAAAACTCTGGAAACACCATATATTTT.

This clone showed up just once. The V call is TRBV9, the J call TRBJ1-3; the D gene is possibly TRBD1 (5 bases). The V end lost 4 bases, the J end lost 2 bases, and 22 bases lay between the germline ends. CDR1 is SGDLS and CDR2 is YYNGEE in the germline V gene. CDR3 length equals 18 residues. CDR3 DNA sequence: TGTGCCAGCAGCCCCCTTGGATCCTCGGGGGGGGCTGGAAACACCATATATTTT. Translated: CASSPLGSSGGAGNTIYF.

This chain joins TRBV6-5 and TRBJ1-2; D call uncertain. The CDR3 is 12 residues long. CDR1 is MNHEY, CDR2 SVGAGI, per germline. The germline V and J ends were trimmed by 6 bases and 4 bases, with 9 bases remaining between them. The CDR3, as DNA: TGTGCCAGCAGCCCCATTGCCTATGGCTACACCTTC. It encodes CASSPIAYGYTF.

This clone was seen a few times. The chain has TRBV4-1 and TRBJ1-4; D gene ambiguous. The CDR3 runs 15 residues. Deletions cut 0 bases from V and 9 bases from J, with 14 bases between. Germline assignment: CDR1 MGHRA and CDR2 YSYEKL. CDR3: CASSQDSGVMKKLFF. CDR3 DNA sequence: TGCGCCAGCAGCCAAGATAGTGGGGTGATGAAAAAACTGTTTTTT.

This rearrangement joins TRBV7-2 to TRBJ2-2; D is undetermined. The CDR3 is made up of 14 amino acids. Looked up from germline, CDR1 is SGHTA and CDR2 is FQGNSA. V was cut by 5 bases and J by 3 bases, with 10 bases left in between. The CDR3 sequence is CASSGSGYTGELFF. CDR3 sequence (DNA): TGTGCCAGCAGCGGTAGTGGGTACACCGGGGAGCTGTTTTTT.

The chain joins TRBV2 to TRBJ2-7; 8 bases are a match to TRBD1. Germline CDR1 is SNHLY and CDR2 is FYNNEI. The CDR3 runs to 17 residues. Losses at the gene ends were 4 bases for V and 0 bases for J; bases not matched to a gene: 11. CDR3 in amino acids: CASSGKQGVLRSYEQYF. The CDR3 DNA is TGTGCCAGCAGTGGGAAACAGGGGGTCCTCCGCTCCTACGAGCAGTACTTC.